Below are 24 T cell receptor beta chains sequenced from a single sample in a study of cytomegalovirus exposure and HLA in healthy donors. Both 60 Vbeta primers and 13 Jbeta primers went into the PCR. Generated by immunoSEQ multiplex PCR, the TCRdb table keeps only in-frame clones and is missing some. The table lists roughly 80,000 clones, approximately 66% of them singletons. Sequenced sample: PBMCs. The receptors were sampled from a male donor in good health and CMV-seropositive.

This clone was detected only a few times. Other DNA sequences from this sample encode an identical CDR3 as well. This chain uses TRBV19 with TRBJ1-5; perhaps TRBD1 as D (6 bases). V lost 8 bases and J lost 2, with 10 bases in between. Germline V lookup: CDR1 LNHDA, CDR2 SQIVND (reference sequence). This CDR3 contains 13 residues. CDR3 region: CASSPGGNQPQHF. DNA for the CDR3: TGTGCCAGTTCCCCAGGGGGCAATCAGCCCCAGCATTTT. Full variable domain (missing parts from reference TRBV19 and TRBJ1-5): DGGITQSPKYLFRKEGQNVTLSCEQNLNHDAMYWYRQDPGQGLRLIYYSQIVNDFQKGDIAEGYSVSREKKESFPLTVTSAQKNPTAFYLCASSPGGNQPQHFGDGTRLSIL.

The chain links TRBV5-4 to TRBJ2-5; the D gene is possibly TRBD2 (6 bases). The CDR3 spans 16 residues. V was clipped by 5 bases and J by 3 bases, with 20 bases between them. The germline V gene encodes CDR1 SGHNT and CDR2 YYREEE (reference sequence). The CDR3 loop reads CASRRGGRTSEETQYF. CDR3 nucleotide sequence: TGTGCCAGCAGGCGGGGAGGAAGGACATCGGAAGAGACCCAGTACTTC. Together with reference TRBV5-4 and TRBJ2-5, the CDR3 gives the full variable domain: ETGVTQSPTHLIKTRGQQVTLRCSSQSGHNTVSWYQQALGQGPQFIFQYYREEENGRGNFPPRFSGLQFPNYSSELNVNALELDDSALYLCASRRGGRTSEETQYFGPGTRLLVL.

The table lists this clone with a few counts. V and J are TRBV6-1 and TRBJ2-1; a weak D match, TRBD2 (6 bases). Deletions cut 8 bases from V and 0 bases from J, with 8 bases between. The CDR3 contains 13 residues. Per the germline V gene, CDR1 is MNHNS and CDR2 is SASEGT. CDR3 sequence (DNA): TGTGCCAGCGGAGGGTTCTCCTACAATGAGCAGTTCTTC. Translated: CASGGFSYNEQFF.

V and J are TRBV28 and TRBJ2-7, with D possibly matching TRBD1 (6 bases). This CDR3 has 15 amino acids. The V gene's germline CDR1 is MDHEN and CDR2 SYDVKM. Trimming left V 2 bases short and J 0 bases short, with 11 bases between. In DNA, the CDR3 is TGTGCCAGCAGTTTACCCGACAGGTTCTCCTACGAGCAGTACTTC. It codes for CASSLPDRFSYEQYF.

The chain has TRBV5-1 and TRBJ2-1; TRBD2 matches at 12 bases. The CDR3 is made up of 15 amino acids. Per the germline V gene, CDR1 is SGHRS and CDR2 is YFSETQ. V lost 3 bases, J lost 7 bases, and 5 bases stayed unmatched. The DNA for the CDR3 is TGCGCCAGCAGCTCCGGACTAGCGGGAAAGAATGAGCAGTTCTTC. Its protein is CASSSGLAGKNEQFF.

In nucleotides, the CDR3 is TGTGCCAGCAGTTACTCCGAGTTTGGCGGGATAGAGACCCAGTACTTC. Amino acid sequence: CASSYSEFGGIETQYF. V usage is TRBV6-6 and J usage is TRBJ2-5, with a possible D match to TRBD2 (6 bases). Between the trimmed V and J ends, which lost 0 bases and 4 bases, there was a span of 15 bases. The CDR3 length is 16 residues. CDR1 is MNHNY, CDR2 SVGAGI, per germline (reference sequence).

J is TRBJ1-2 and V is TRBV19; TRBD1 matches 8 bases. This CDR3 spans 14 amino acids. The J segment lost 7 bases and the V segment lost 7 bases, leaving 11 bases of the junction unmatched. Germline loops: CDR1 LNHDA, CDR2 SQIVND (reference sequence). The CDR3 region is CASTYPGQGSGYTF. In DNA form, the CDR3 reads TGTGCCAGTACTTATCCCGGACAGGGCTCTGGCTACACCTTC. Combining the CDR3 with reference TRBV19 and TRBJ1-2 gives the whole variable domain DGGITQSPKYLFRKEGQNVTLSCEQNLNHDAMYWYRQDPGQGLRLIYYSQIVNDFQKGDIAEGYSVSREKKESFPLTVTSAQKNPTAFYLCASTYPGQGSGYTFGSGTRLTVV.

The genes are TRBV6-5 and TRBJ1-3, with 7 bases lining up with TRBD1. Per the germline V gene, CDR1 is MNHEY and CDR2 is SVGAGI. With 10 bases clipped from V and 6 bases from J, the junction kept 6 bases outside the gene matches. CDR3 length equals 12 residues. The CDR3 spells CATRQGENTIYF. CDR3 nucleotides: TGTGCCACCAGACAGGGTGAAAACACCATATATTTT.

The chain has TRBV18 and TRBJ1-1, with 9 nucleotides matching TRBD1. This CDR3 contains 16 residues. The ends lost 4 bases at V and 1 base at J; junction bases unmatched: 7. The germline V gene has CDR1 KGHSH and CDR2 LQKENI. CDR3 coding DNA: TGTGCCAGCTCACTGGGACAGGGCGGTTCGAACACTGAAGCTTTCTTT. This codes for CASSLGQGGSNTEAFF.

The chain has TRBV28 and TRBJ2-5; D perhaps matches TRBD2 (6 bases). Germline V gene data show CDR1 as MDHEN and CDR2 as SYDVKM. With 6 bases removed from V and 3 bases from J, the gap between germline ends came to 17 bases. This CDR3 has 15 amino acids. The CDR3 sequence is CASSFRDSIKETQYF. DNA for the CDR3: TGTGCCAGCAGCTTCCGGGACTCGATTAAAGAGACCCAGTACTTC.

CDR3 DNA: TGCAGCGTTCCTACAGGGGGTAGTGGCTACACCTTC. Translating gives CSVPTGGSGYTF. The chain couples TRBV29-1 to TRBJ1-2; the match to TRBD1 covers 8 bases. Germline CDR1 reads SQVTM; CDR2 reads ANQGSEA. The CDR3 spans 12 residues. The ends lost 5 bases at V and 7 bases at J; junction bases unmatched: 6. Full variable domain (rest looked up from reference TRBV29-1 and TRBJ1-2): SAVISQKPSRDICQRGTSLTIQCQVDSQVTMMFWYRQQPGQSLTLIATANQGSEATYESGFVIDKFPISRPNLTFSTLTVSNMSPEDSSIYLCSVPTGGSGYTFGSGTRLTVV.

This clone has more than one count but fewer than ten. The chain combines TRBV7-2 with TRBJ2-1, with TRBD1 matching 10 bases. Germline trimming cut 1 base from V and 5 bases from J; bases unmatched to any gene: 2. Germline lookup yields CDR1 SGHTA and CDR2 FQGNSA. This CDR3 is built from 15 residues. The CDR3 loop reads CASSLVDRGHNEQFF. CDR3 nucleotides: TGTGCCAGCAGCTTAGTAGACAGGGGGCACAATGAGCAGTTCTTC.

CDR3 region: CASSLGGSNQPQHF. CDR3 coding DNA: TGTGCCAGCAGCTTAGGTGGCAGTAATCAGCCCCAGCATTTT. This chain links TRBV11-2 with TRBJ1-5; D remains unclear. The CDR3 has 14 amino acids. The germline gives CDR1 SGHAT, CDR2 FQNNGV. Trimming took off 1 base at V and 4 bases at J, with 8 bases between the two ends.

The genes are TRBV25-1 and TRBJ2-7; TRBD2 agrees at 9 bases. The germline V gene has CDR1 MGHDK and CDR2 SYGVNS. J gave up 3 bases and V 2 bases, and 5 bases lay outside the gene matches. The CDR3 totals 15 residues. In DNA, the CDR3 is TGTGCCAGCAGTGAAGGTAGCGGGAGAGACTACGAGCAGTACTTC. Translated, it gives CASSEGSGRDYEQYF.

The V gene is TRBV2, the J gene TRBJ1-4; D gene ambiguous. Germline V gives CDR1 SNHLY, CDR2 FYNNEI. Deletions cut 3 bases from V and 6 bases from J, with 14 bases between. The CDR3 extends over 15 amino acids. The chain's CDR3 is CASSESKLFDEKLFF. The CDR3, as DNA: TGTGCCAGCAGTGAGTCTAAATTGTTTGATGAAAAACTGTTTTTT.

The chain couples TRBV4-1 to TRBJ2-7; D is possibly TRBD1 (6 bases). Trimming pared 1 base from V and 6 bases from J, leaving 10 bases between. Germline assignment: CDR1 MGHRA and CDR2 YSYEKL. The CDR3 contains 13 residues. CDR3 sequence (DNA): TGCGCCAGCAGCCAAGTACAGGGCGCCGAGCAGTACTTC. Translated, it gives CASSQVQGAEQYF.

This clone was seen more than once but under ten times. The genes are TRBV10-3 and TRBJ2-3; 7 positions match TRBD2. V was pared by 2 bases and J by 2 bases, with 10 bases of the junction left unmatched. Germline loops: CDR1 ENHRY, CDR2 SYGVKD. The CDR3 extends over 17 amino acids. The DNA for the CDR3 is TGTGCCATCAGTGAGGGGAGGGCGGGCGGCATCACAGATACGCAGTATTTT. Its protein product is CAISEGRAGGITDTQYF.

This clone turned up a few times. This chain uses TRBV5-1 with TRBJ2-3; TRBD2 aligns across 8 bases. The CDR3 sequence is 16 residues long. The germline gives CDR1 SGHRS, CDR2 YFSETQ. V shed 7 bases and J 0 bases; nucleotides not matched to a gene: 10. This CDR3 reads CASVSGGSPSTDTQYF. The CDR3 region has the DNA TGCGCCAGCGTCAGCGGGGGCTCCCCTAGCACAGATACGCAGTATTTT.

This clone occurred a few times. The chain employs TRBV28 and TRBJ1-1; D remains unclear. The V and J ends lost 3 bases and 3 bases respectively, with 23 bases between them. The CDR3 spans 18 residues. Germline-derived CDR1 and CDR2 are MDHEN and SYDVKM. The CDR3 region has the DNA TGTGCCAGCAGTTTGGGAGGAGGGTCGGGAGTGGTGGACACTGAAGCTTTCTTT. Protein: CASSLGGGSGVVDTEAFF. Together with reference TRBV28 and TRBJ1-1, the CDR3 gives the full variable domain: DVKVTQSSRYLVKRTGEKVFLECVQDMDHENMFWYRQDPGLGLRLIYFSYDVKMKEKGDIPEGYSVSREKKERFSLILESASTNQTSMYLCASSLGGGSGVVDTEAFFGQGTRLTVV.

This chain connects TRBV6-5 to TRBJ1-4; D gene unclear. CDR1 MNHEY and CDR2 SVGAGI come from the germline V gene. V was trimmed by 6 bases and J by 0 bases, leaving 8 bases between them. This CDR3 region has 14 residues. The CDR3 is CASRRGATNEKLFF. The CDR3 DNA sequence: TGTGCCAGCAGAAGAGGAGCAACTAATGAAAAACTGTTTTTT.

The V gene is TRBV30, the J gene TRBJ1-1; D is unclear. V shed 0 bases and J shed 7 bases, with 9 bases lying between them. There are 12 residues in the CDR3. Germline CDR1 and CDR2: GTSNPN and SVGIG (reference sequence). CDR3 in amino acids: CAWSVGQIEAFF. The CDR3 nucleotides are TGTGCCTGGAGTGTGGGCCAGATTGAAGCTTTCTTT.

J is TRBJ1-1 and V is TRBV5-1; 7 nucleotides agree with TRBD1. There are 15 residues in the CDR3. After removal of 7 bases from V and 0 bases from J, the junction contained 9 bases not matched to a gene. Germline CDR1 and CDR2: SGHRS and YFSETQ. The CDR3 region has the DNA TGCGCCAGCCAAGTTCAGGGGGGCATGAACACTGAAGCTTTCTTT. Translation gives CASQVQGGMNTEAFF.

The gene calls are TRBV10-1 and TRBJ2-7; 8 bases agree with TRBD1. Germline V gene data show CDR1 as WNHNN and CDR2 as SYGVQD (reference sequence). CDR3 length: 17 amino acids. Unmatched junction bases numbered 10, after V lost 2 bases and J lost 1 base. The CDR3 region has the DNA TGCGCCAGCAGTGAGGCGGTTCAGGGGGCGCCGTCCTACGAGCAGTACTTC. Amino acid sequence: CASSEAVQGAPSYEQYF.

This clone appeared a few times. The junction departs from germline at one end; a sequencing error may be responsible. The V and J genes are TRBV10-3 and TRBJ1-1; D remains ambiguous. Germline-derived CDR1 and CDR2 are ENHRY and SYGVKD. The CDR3 contains 10 residues. CDR3 coding DNA: TGTGCCATCAGTGAGAAAAACTGCCTCTTT. As protein: CAISEKNCLF.